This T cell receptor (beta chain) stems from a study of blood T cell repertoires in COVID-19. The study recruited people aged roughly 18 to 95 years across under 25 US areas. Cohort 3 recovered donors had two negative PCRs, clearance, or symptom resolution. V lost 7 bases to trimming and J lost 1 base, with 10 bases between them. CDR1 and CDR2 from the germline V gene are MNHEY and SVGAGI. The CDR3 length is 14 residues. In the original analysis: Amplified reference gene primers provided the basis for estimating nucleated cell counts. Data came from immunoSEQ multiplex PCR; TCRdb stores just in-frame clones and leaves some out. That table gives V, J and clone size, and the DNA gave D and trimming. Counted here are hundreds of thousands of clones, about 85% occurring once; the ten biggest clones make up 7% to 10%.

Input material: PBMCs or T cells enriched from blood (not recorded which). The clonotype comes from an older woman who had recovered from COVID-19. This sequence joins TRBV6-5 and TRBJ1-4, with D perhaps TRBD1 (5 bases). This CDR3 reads CASILQGTNEKLFF. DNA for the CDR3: TGTGCCAGCATTCTCCAGGGAACTAATGAAAAACTGTTTTTT.